Below, 16 T cell receptor beta chains from the same sample are listed, as sequenced in a study of cytotoxic CD8 clonotypes in ibrutinib-treated CLL. The data were produced by immunoSEQ multiplex PCR, yet TCRdb's version contains in-frame clones alone and is incomplete. The table includes some 200,000 clones, about three quarters detected once. The specimen was PBMCs, collected after 12 months of ibrutinib treatment. These receptors all stem from a human donor with chronic lymphocytic leukemia.

This chain links TRBV4-3 with TRBJ2-7; 8 nucleotides agree with TRBD2. V trimming: 0 bases; J trimming: 9 bases; junction bases outside the gene matches: 10. This CDR3 region has 15 residues. Germline assignment: CDR1 LGHNA and CDR2 YSLEER. The CDR3 reads CASSQDTSGNWGQYF. CDR3 bases: TGCGCCAGCAGCCAAGATACTAGCGGAAATTGGGGGCAGTACTTC.

The chain has TRBV30 and TRBJ1-1; D possibly corresponds to TRBD1 (5 bases). V was trimmed by 5 bases and J by 1 base, leaving 14 bases between them. Germline V gene lookup returns CDR1 GTSNPN and CDR2 SVGIG (reference sequence). The CDR3 has 14 amino acids. CDR3 amino acids: CAWGLGPPNTEAFF. The DNA for the CDR3 is TGTGCCTGGGGCTTGGGACCGCCGAACACTGAAGCTTTCTTT.

This clone showed up just a few times. J is TRBJ2-5 and V is TRBV20-1; TRBD1 agrees at 10 bases. Germline lookup yields CDR1 DFQATT and CDR2 SNEGSKA (reference sequence). The CDR3 spans 11 residues. J lost 7 bases, V lost 6 bases, and 2 bases had no gene match. CDR3 sequence: CSATGGRTQYF. The DNA of the CDR3 is TGCAGTGCGACAGGGGGCAGGACCCAGTACTTC.

The rearrangement uses TRBV6-1 and TRBJ1-6; D gene uncertain. CDR3 length: 12 residues. V was pared by 4 bases and J by 5 bases, with 3 bases between. Germline-derived CDR1 and CDR2 are MNHNS and SASEGT. The CDR3 sequence: CASSGNNSPLHF. CDR3 coding DNA: TGTGCCAGCAGTGGAAATAATTCACCCCTCCACTTT.

The chain links TRBV6-6 to TRBJ1-2; 7 positions match TRBD1. Trimming took 6 bases from V and 6 from J; bases not matched to a gene: 7. The CDR3 runs to 13 residues. Germline V gene sequence: CDR1 MNHNY, CDR2 SVGAGI (reference sequence). The CDR3 region has the DNA TGTGCCAGCAGGACGACAGGGATAAATGGCTACACCTTC. This codes for CASRTTGINGYTF.

The chain recombines TRBV4-1 with TRBJ1-1; D is possibly TRBD1 (5 bases). Germline lookup yields CDR1 MGHRA and CDR2 YSYEKL. The CDR3 spans 14 residues. V lost 4 bases, J lost 0 bases, and 9 bases lay in between. The DNA for the CDR3 is TGCGCCAGCAGCCCGGGGGACCTGAACACTGAAGCTTTCTTT. Its translation is CASSPGDLNTEAFF.

DNA of the CDR3: TGTGCCAGCAGCTTAGCGTTGGGGGACAGCTATGGCTACACCTTC. As protein: CASSLALGDSYGYTF. The chain carries TRBV7-9 and TRBJ1-2; 7 bases line up with TRBD1. The CDR3 sequence is 15 residues long. J was trimmed by 4 bases and V by 0 bases; bases with no gene match: 5. Germline V gene sequence: CDR1 SEHNR, CDR2 FQNEAQ (reference sequence).

The chain joins TRBV6-5 to TRBJ2-2; D gene ambiguous. CDR3 length equals 11 residues. V lost 7 bases and J 7 bases, leaving 7 bases between the germline ends. The germline V gene has CDR1 MNHEY and CDR2 SVGAGI. CDR3 protein: CASIGYGELFF. The CDR3 DNA sequence: TGTGCCAGCATAGGATACGGGGAGCTGTTTTTT.

This clone was seen just once. As DNA, the CDR3 is TGTGCCAGCAGTTATTGGGGCGCCTACAATGAGCAGTTCTTC. This gives the protein CASSYWGAYNEQFF. The chain uses TRBV27 and TRBJ2-1; D possibly corresponds to TRBD1 (5 bases). V lost 4 bases to trimming and J lost 2 bases, with 9 bases between them. Germline CDR1 and CDR2: MNHEY and SMNVEV (reference sequence). This CDR3 region has 14 residues.

The J gene is TRBJ1-1, the V gene TRBV5-1; the D gene is possibly TRBD1 (5 bases). V was clipped by 3 bases and J by 1 base, with 7 bases between them. CDR3 length: 13 residues. Germline values: CDR1 SGHRS, CDR2 YFSETQ. The DNA for the CDR3 is TGCGCCAGCAGCTCTGGACAGAACACTGAAGCTTTCTTT. Translation: CASSSGQNTEAFF.

The chain recombines TRBV30 with TRBJ2-1; maybe TRBD2 (5 bases). CDR1 GTSNPN and CDR2 SVGIG come from the germline V gene (reference sequence). The CDR3 is 12 amino acids. V lost 2 bases, J lost 8 bases, and 10 bases lay in between. The CDR3 nucleotides are TGTGCCTGGAGTACTACTAGTCATGAGCAGTTCTTC. Its translation: CAWSTTSHEQFF.

The chain uses TRBV18 and TRBJ2-7; D may correspond to TRBD1 or TRBD2 (7 bases each). Germline assignment: CDR1 KGHSH and CDR2 LQKENI. The CDR3 totals 15 residues. The V end lost 3 bases, the J end lost 4 bases, and 16 bases lay between the germline ends. The CDR3 sequence: CASSPWQGGEYEQYF. The CDR3 DNA reads as TGTGCCAGCTCACCGTGGCAGGGGGGGGAGTACGAGCAGTACTTC.

V gene TRBV4-2 combines with J gene TRBJ2-1, with D unresolved. The germline CDR1 and CDR2 sequences are LGHNA and YNFKEQ. V was cut by 1 base and J by 0 bases, with 13 bases left in between. This CDR3 spans 17 amino acids. The CDR3 spells CASSQVGTELSYNEQFF. CDR3 nucleotide sequence: TGTGCCAGCAGCCAAGTAGGTACAGAACTCTCCTACAATGAGCAGTTCTTC.

The chain joins TRBV7-7 to TRBJ1-3, with no clear D. This CDR3 contains 16 residues. V lost 0 bases and J 0 bases, leaving 9 bases between the germline ends. Germline CDR1 SSHAT, CDR2 FNYEAQ (reference sequence). The CDR3 sequence is CASSLAHQVSGNTIYF. CDR3 nucleotides: TGTGCCAGCAGCTTAGCGCATCAGGTCTCTGGAAACACCATATATTTT.

The chain carries TRBV2 and TRBJ1-4, with no clear D. The CDR3 is made up of 15 amino acids. Trimming left V 5 bases short and J 0 bases short, with 10 bases between. Germline CDR1 is SNHLY and CDR2 is FYNNEI. CDR3 in amino acids: CASSQTRSTNEKLFF. CDR3 nucleotide sequence: TGTGCCAGCAGTCAGACCAGGTCAACTAATGAAAAACTGTTTTTT.

In this sample, this clone turned up a few times. The chain combines TRBV7-7 with TRBJ1-1; D gene unclear. Trimming removed 1 base at V and 0 bases at J, with 3 bases between. Germline-derived CDR1 and CDR2 are SSHAT and FNYEAQ (reference sequence). The CDR3 length is 13 residues. The CDR3 sequence: CASSLEVNTEAFF. The CDR3 bases are TGTGCCAGCAGCTTAGAAGTGAACACTGAAGCTTTCTTT.